This T cell receptor beta chain was identified during a study of CD8+ T cells in alopecia areata. As for treatment: oral pan-JAK inhibitor, 5-10 mg twice daily. RNA was extracted and reverse transcribed into cDNA as the sequencing template. Only in-frame clones appear in the TCRdb table, and some are missing; sequencing was by immunoSEQ multiplex PCR. Among about 180,000 clones listed, less than 75% were seen once. CDR1 and CDR2 (germline): SEHNR, FQNEAQ (reference sequence). V gave up 0 bases and J gave up 4 bases; unmatched junction bases: 3. The CDR3 length is 15 residues. With regard to this clone: Its specificity is not known.

Study observations and caveats: Lesional scalp, notably in alopecia totalis/universalis, had clonality above that of normal scalp.

Source: CD4+ T cells sorted from blood, taken between weeks 55 and 70, from a patient treated with tofacitinib. This TCR was sampled from a human donor with alopecia areata. The chain joins TRBV7-9 to TRBJ2-3; TRBD2 agrees at 8 bases. CDR3 loop: CASSLAETSADTQYF. DNA of the CDR3: TGTGCCAGCAGCTTAGCCGAGACTAGCGCAGATACGCAGTATTTT.